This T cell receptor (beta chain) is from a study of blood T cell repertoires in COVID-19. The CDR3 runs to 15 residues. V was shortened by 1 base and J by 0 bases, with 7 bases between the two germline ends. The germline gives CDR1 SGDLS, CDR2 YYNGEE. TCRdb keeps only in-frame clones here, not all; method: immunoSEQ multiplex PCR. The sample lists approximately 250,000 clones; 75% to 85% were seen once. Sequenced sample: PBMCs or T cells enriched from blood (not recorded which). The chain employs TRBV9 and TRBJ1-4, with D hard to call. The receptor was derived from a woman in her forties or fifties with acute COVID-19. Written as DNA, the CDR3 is TGTGCCAGCAGCGTACAGGTTCCAACTAATGAAAAACTGTTTTTT. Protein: CASSVQVPTNEKLFF.